This TCR beta chain came from a study of T cells after yellow fever vaccination. Across the whole study: Those fractions that held only low numbers of cells were prepared using the SMART-Seq v4 Ultra Low Input RNA kit.

Losses at the gene ends were 8 bases for V and 3 bases for J; bases not matched to a gene: 10. The germline V gene encodes CDR1 DFQATT and CDR2 SNEGSKA (reference sequence). The CDR3 runs to 14 residues. General study points: At under 98% for CD4 and 75% to 90% for CD8, most primary-vaccination clones showed up again after the booster. The CD4 compartment and the CD8 compartment contained a small share of clonotypes in common.

TCRdb re-called the 5' RACE reads through MiXCR, storing one row per CDR3 protein. Here the sample spans 200,000 to 300,000 distinct CDR3 sequences, approximately 6.7% being singletons. This clonotype was seen ten or more times. Its antigen remains unidentified. The chain joins TRBV20-1 to TRBJ2-3; TRBD1 agrees at 8 bases. The receptor was derived from a young man who received the YFV17D yellow fever vaccine. The source material was CD4+ T cells sorted from PBMCs, sampled on the day of the yellow fever booster vaccination. The CDR3 loop reads CSFSPGGFTDTQYF. CDR3 coding DNA: TGCAGTTTTTCTCCAGGGGGCTTTACAGATACGCAGTATTTT.